The clone carrying this TCR beta chain was observed a single time. Its specificity is not known. The entry originates in a study of cytomegalovirus exposure and HLA in healthy donors. In the study overall: An analysis done earlier identified 90 million to 120 million unique TCR beta sequences from approximately 170 million T cells. General study results and limits: Sequencing likely produced, as an artifact, a cluster of highly shared sequence variants. In vitro work confirmed that a few CMV-associated chains recognize CMV antigens.

The PCR employed 60 Vbeta primers together with 13 Jbeta primers. Using immunoSEQ multiplex PCR, the repertoire was profiled, and TCRdb retains in-frame clones only, with some absent. The sample comprises 160,000 or so clones, around three quarters of which are singletons, and around 2.2% rests with the top ten. CDR3 length: 17 residues. V was pared by 0 bases and J by 7 bases, with 19 bases between. Germline V CDR1 and CDR2: LGHNA, YSLEER. The TCR comes from a man between 45 and 60 years old in good health and CMV-seropositive. The J gene is TRBJ2-1, the V gene TRBV4-3; D perhaps matches TRBD2 (6 bases). Sequenced: PBMCs. CDR3 nucleotides: TGCGCCAGCAGCCAAGATCGTCCGCGGGGTGCAGAGAATGAGCAGTTCTTC. This codes for CASSQDRPRGAENEQFF.